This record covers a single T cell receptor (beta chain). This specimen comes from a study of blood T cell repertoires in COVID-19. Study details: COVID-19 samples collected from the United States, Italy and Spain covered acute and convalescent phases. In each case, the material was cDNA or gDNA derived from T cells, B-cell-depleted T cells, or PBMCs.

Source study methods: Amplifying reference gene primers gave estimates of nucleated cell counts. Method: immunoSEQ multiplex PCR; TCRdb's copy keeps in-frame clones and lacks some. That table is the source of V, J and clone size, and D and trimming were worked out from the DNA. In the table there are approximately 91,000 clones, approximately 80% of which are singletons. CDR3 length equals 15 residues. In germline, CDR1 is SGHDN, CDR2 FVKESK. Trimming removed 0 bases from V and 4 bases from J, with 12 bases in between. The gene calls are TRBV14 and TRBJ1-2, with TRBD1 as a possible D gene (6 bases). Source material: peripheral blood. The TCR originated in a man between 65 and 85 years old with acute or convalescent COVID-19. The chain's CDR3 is CASSQEIRGTYGYTF. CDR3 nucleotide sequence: TGTGCCAGCAGCCAAGAGATAAGGGGGACCTATGGCTACACCTTC.